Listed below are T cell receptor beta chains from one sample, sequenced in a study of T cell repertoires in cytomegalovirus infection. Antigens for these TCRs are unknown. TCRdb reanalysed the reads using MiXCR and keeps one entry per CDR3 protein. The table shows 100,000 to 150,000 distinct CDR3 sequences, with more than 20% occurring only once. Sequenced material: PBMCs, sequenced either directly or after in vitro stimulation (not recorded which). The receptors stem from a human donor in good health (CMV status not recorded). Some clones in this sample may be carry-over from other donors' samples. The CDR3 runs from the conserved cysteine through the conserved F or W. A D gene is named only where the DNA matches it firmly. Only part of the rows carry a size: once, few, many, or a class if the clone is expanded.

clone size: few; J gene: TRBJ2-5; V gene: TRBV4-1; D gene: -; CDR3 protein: CASSQVLFQETQYF; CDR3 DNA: TGCGCCAGCAGCCAAGTCTTGTTTCAAGAGACCCAGTACTTC
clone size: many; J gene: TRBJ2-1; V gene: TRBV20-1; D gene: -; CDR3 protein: CSARDVDSTYNEQFF; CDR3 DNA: TGCAGTGCTAGAGATGTTGACAGTACCTACAATGAGCAGTTCTTC
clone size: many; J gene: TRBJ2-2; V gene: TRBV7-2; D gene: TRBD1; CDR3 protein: CASSLGQGGNTGELFF; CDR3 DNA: TGTGCCAGCAGCTTGGGACAGGGGGGGAACACCGGGGAGCTGTTTTTT
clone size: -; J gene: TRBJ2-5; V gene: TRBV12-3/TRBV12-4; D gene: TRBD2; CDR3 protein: CATQLAGVETQYF; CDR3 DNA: TGTGCCACTCAACTAGCGGGAGTGGAGACCCAGTACTTC
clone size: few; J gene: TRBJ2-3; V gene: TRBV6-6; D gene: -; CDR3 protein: CARRKWLESTDTQYF; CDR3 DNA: TGTGCCAGGAGAAAGTGGCTCGAAAGCACAGATACGCAGTATTTT
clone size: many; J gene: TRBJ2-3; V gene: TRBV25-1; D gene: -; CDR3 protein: CASNVAGTDTQYF; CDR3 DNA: TGTGCCAGCAATGTAGCGGGCACAGATACGCAGTATTTT
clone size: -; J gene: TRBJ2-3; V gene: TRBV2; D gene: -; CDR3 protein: CASSRDLADTQYF; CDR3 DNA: TGTGCCAGCAGTCGGGATCTCGCAGATACGCAGTATTTT
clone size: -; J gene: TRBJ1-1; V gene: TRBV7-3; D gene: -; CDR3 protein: CASSLVQTSAEAFF; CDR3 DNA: TGTGCCAGCAGCTTGGTACAGACATCGGCTGAAGCTTTCTTT
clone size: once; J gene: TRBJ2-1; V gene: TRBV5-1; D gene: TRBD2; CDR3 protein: CASSLGLAGGHSYNEQFF; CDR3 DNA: TGCGCCAGCAGCCTGGGACTAGCGGGAGGTCACTCCTACAATGAGCAGTTCTTC
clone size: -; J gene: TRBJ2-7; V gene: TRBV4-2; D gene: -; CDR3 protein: CASSQDLARGYEQYF; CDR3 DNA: TGTGCCAGCAGCCAAGATCTGGCCAGGGGCTACGAGCAGTACTTC
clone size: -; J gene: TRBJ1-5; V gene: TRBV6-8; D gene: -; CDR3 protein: CASRLTGDGNQPQHF; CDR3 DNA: TGTGCCAGCAGGCTGACAGGTGATGGGAATCAGCCCCAGCATTTT
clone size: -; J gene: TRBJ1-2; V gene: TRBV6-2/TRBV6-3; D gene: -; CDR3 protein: CASSYSIGDGYTF; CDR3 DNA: TGTGCCAGCAGTTACTCGATTGGAGATGGCTACACCTTC
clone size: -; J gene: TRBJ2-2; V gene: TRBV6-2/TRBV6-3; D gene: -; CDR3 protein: CASSTGAYTGELFF; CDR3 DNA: TGTGCCAGCAGCACCGGGGCGTACACCGGGGAGCTGTTTTTT
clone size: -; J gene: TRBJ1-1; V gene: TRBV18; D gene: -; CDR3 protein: CASSPDMQGEAFF; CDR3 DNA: TGTGCCAGCTCACCGGACATGCAGGGAGAAGCTTTCTTT
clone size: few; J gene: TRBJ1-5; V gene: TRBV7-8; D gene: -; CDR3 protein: CASSLVSGYSNQPQHF; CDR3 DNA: TGTGCCAGCAGCTTAGTGTCGGGGTATAGCAATCAGCCCCAGCATTTT
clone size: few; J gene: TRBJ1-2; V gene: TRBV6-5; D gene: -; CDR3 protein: CASSRETVPYGYTF; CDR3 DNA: TGTGCCAGCAGTCGAGAGACAGTCCCCTATGGCTACACCTTC
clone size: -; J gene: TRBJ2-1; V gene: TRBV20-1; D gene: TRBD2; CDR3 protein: CSARKTSGFTYNEQFF; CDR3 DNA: TGCAGTGCTAGAAAGACTAGCGGATTCACTTACAATGAGCAGTTCTTC
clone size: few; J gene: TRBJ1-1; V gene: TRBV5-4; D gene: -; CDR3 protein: CASSLGVGEAFF; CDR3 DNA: TGTGCCAGCAGCTTGGGGGTCGGAGAAGCTTTCTTT
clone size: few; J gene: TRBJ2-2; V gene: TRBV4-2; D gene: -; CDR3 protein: CASSRDSGELFF; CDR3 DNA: TGTGCCAGCAGCCGGGACTCCGGGGAGCTGTTTTTT
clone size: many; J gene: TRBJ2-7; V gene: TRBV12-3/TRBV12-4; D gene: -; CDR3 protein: CASSLGRRLAHFYEQYF; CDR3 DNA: TGTGCCAGCAGTTTAGGCCGCAGATTAGCGCACTTCTACGAGCAGTACTTC
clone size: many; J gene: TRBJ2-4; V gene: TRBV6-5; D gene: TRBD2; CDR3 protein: CASSYSPGGGIQYF; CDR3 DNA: TGTGCCAGCAGTTACTCGCCGGGAGGCGGCATTCAGTACTTC
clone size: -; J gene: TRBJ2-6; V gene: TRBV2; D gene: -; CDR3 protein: CASRRESGSGANVLTF; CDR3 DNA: TGTGCCAGCAGACGAGAATCGGGGTCTGGGGCCAACGTCCTGACTTTC
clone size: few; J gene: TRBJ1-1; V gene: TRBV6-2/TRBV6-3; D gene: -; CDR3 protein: CASSSGSEAFF; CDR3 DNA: TGTGCCAGCAGTTCGGGGAGTGAAGCTTTCTTT
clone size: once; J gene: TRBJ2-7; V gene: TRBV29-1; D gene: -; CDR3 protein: CSVEGVGVYEQYF; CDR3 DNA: TGCAGCGTTGAAGGGGTAGGCGTCTACGAGCAGTACTTC
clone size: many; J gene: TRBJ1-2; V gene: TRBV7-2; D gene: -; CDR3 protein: CASSLGPGDGGYTF; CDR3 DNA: TGTGCCAGCAGCTTAGGCCCAGGGGACGGTGGCTACACCTTC
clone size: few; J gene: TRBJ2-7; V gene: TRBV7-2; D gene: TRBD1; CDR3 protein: CASSLGDRGYEQYF; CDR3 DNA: TGTGCCAGCAGCTTAGGGGACAGGGGATACGAGCAGTACTTC
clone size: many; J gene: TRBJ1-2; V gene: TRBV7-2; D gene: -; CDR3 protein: CASSRTEDHGGYTF; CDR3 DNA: TGTGCCAGCAGCCGTACCGAAGACCATGGAGGCTACACCTTC
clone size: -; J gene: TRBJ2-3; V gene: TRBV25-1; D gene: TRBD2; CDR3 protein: CASSRTSGRGTDTQYF; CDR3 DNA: TGTGCCAGCAGTAGGACTAGCGGGAGGGGCACAGATACGCAGTATTTT
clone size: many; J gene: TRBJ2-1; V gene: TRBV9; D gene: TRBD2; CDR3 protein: CASAGLAGHTGGNEQFF; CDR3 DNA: TGTGCCAGCGCCGGACTAGCGGGTCATACAGGGGGCAATGAGCAGTTCTTC
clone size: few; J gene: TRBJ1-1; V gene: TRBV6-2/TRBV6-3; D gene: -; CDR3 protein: CASATRTGNTEAFF; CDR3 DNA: TGTGCCAGCGCGACCAGGACGGGGAACACTGAAGCTTTCTTT
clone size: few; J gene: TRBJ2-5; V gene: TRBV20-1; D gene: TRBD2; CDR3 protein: CSAGGTTPETQYF; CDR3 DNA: TGCAGTGCTGGAGGGACTACGCCCGAGACCCAGTACTTC
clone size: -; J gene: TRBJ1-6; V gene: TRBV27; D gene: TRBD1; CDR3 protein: CASSSWTGGNSPLHF; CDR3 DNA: TGTGCCAGCAGTTCCTGGACAGGGGGGAATTCACCCCTCCACTTT
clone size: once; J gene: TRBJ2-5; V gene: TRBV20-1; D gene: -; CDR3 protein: CSALQGRETQYF; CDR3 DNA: TGCAGTGCCCTCCAGGGTAGGGAGACCCAGTACTTC
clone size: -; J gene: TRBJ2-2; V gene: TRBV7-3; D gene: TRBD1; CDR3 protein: CASSRDRNTGELFF; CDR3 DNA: TGTGCCAGCAGCCGGGACAGGAACACCGGGGAGCTGTTTTTT
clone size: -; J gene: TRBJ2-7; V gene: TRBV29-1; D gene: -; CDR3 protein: CSVAGGQVSYEQYF; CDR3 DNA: TGCAGCGTTGCGGGGGGACAGGTATCCTACGAGCAGTACTTC
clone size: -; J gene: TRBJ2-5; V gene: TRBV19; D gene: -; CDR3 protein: CASSIVLGRDETQYF; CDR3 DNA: TGTGCCAGTAGTATAGTTCTGGGAAGGGACGAGACCCAGTACTTC
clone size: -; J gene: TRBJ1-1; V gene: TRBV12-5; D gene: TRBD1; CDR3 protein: CASGRWDRGLNTEAFF; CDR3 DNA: TGTGCTAGTGGTCGATGGGACAGGGGACTGAACACTGAAGCTTTCTTT
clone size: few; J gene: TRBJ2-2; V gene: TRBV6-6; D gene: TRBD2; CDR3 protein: CASSYTPWGTSPTGELFF; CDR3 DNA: TGTGCCAGCAGTTACACTCCTTGGGGGACTAGTCCTACCGGGGAGCTGTTTTTT
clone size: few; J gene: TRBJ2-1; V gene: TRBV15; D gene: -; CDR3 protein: CATSRESGKGPDEQFF; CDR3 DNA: TGTGCCACCAGCAGAGAAAGCGGTAAGGGGCCTGATGAGCAGTTCTTC
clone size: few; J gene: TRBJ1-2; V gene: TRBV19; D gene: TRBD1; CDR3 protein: CASSIGQAYGYTF; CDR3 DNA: TGTGCCAGTAGTATCGGACAGGCCTATGGCTACACCTTC
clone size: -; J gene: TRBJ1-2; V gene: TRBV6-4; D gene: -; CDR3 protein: CASSVVYGYGYTF; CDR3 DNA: TGTGCCAGCAGTGTGGTTTATGGCTATGGCTACACCTTC
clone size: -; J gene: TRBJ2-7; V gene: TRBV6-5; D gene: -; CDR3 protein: CASSDSYEQYF; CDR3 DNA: TGTGCCAGCAGTGACAGCTACGAGCAGTACTTC
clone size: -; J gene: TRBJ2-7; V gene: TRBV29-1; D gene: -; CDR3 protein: CSALRTVDSYEQYF; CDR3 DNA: TGCAGCGCCCTTCGGACAGTTGACTCCTACGAGCAGTACTTC
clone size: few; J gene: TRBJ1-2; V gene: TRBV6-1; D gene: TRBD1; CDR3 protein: CASSDRTGWFF; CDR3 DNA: TGTGCCAGCAGTGACCGGACAGGGTGGTTCTTC
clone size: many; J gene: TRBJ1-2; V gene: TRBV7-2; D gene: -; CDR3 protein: CARTEGLGYGYTF; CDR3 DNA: TGTGCCCGAACGGAGGGTCTCGGCTATGGCTACACCTTC
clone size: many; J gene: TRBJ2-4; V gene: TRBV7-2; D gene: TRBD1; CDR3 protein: CASSLEQGAWNIQYF; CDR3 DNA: TGTGCCAGCAGCTTAGAACAGGGGGCATGGAACATTCAGTACTTC
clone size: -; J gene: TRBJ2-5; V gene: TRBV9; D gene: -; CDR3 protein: CASSARDRRVQETQYF; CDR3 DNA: TGTGCCAGCAGCGCTAGGGACCGCCGAGTTCAAGAGACCCAGTACTTC
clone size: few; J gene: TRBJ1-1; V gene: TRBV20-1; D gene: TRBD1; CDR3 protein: CSAGTGREVEAFF; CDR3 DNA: TGCAGTGCCGGGACAGGGAGAGAAGTTGAAGCTTTCTTT
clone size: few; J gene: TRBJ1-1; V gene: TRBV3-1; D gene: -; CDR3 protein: CASSQFGRQSIEAFF; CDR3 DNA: TGTGCCAGCAGCCAATTTGGCAGACAGTCGATCGAGGCTTTCTTT
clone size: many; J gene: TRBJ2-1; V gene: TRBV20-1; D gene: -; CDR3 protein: CSARDKYPQQFF; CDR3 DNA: TGCAGTGCTAGAGATAAATACCCCCAACAGTTCTTC
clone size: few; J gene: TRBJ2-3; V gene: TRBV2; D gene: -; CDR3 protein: CASTQAGLWYF; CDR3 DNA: TGTGCCAGCACCCAGGCAGGACTGTGGTATTTT
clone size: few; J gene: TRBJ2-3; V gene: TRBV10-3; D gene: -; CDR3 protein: CAINIGVPGTDTQYF; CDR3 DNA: TGTGCCATCAATATCGGCGTCCCTGGCACAGATACGCAGTATTTT
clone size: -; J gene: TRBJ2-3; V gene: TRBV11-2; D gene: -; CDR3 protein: CASTRQLDTQYF; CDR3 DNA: TGTGCCAGCACCCGGCAGCTGGATACGCAGTATTTT
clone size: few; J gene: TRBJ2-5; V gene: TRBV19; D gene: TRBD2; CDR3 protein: CASSIRTSGQETQYF; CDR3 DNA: TGTGCCAGTAGTATCCGGACTAGCGGCCAAGAGACCCAGTACTTC
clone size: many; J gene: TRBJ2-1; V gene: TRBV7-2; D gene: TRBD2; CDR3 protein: CASSLLGTLAGVDDEQFF; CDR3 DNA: TGTGCCAGCAGCTTACTCGGGACACTAGCGGGAGTTGATGATGAGCAGTTCTTC